A single sample is the source of the 26 T cell receptor beta chains below, sequenced in a study of T cell responses to AZD1222 COVID-19 vaccine. The data were produced by immunoSEQ multiplex PCR, yet TCRdb's version contains in-frame clones alone and is incomplete. The data show 80,000 to 90,000 clones, more than 75% seen once. The starting material was peripheral blood, obtained on day 0 of MenACWY control vaccination. These TCRs come from an adult in good health.

The chain employs TRBV6-5 and TRBJ2-2, with TRBD1 identical over 7 bases. V lost 6 bases to trimming and J lost 3 bases; unmatched junction nucleotides: 7. The CDR3 sequence is 15 residues long. Germline V gives CDR1 MNHEY, CDR2 SVGAGI. The DNA for the CDR3 is TGTGCCAGCAGAGTGGACAGGAGTTACACCGGGGAGCTGTTTTTT. As protein: CASRVDRSYTGELFF.

This clone was observed a handful of times. This chain links TRBV23-1 with TRBJ1-2; D ambiguous. TRBV23-1 is assigned to the ORF class and has an uncertain function. The CDR3 sequence is 13 residues long. Trimming pared 0 bases from V and 4 bases from J, leaving 6 bases between. The CDR3 DNA sequence: TGCGCCAGCAGTCAATCGGAGTTCTATGGCTACACCTTC. Translation: CASSQSEFYGYTF.

V and J are TRBV19 and TRBJ1-3; a weak D match, TRBD1 (5 bases). Trimming took 6 bases from V and 0 from J, leaving 15 bases between them. CDR3 size: 16 residues. Germline loops: CDR1 LNHDA, CDR2 SQIVND (reference sequence). CDR3 sequence (DNA): TGTGCCAGTAGGAGACTGGGGACGGTCTCTGGAAACACCATATATTTT. Encoded protein: CASRRLGTVSGNTIYF.

V is TRBV7-2 and J is TRBJ1-2; D is ambiguous. Trimming left V 1 base short and J 8 bases short, with 11 bases between. Germline CDR1 is SGHTA and CDR2 is FQGNSA. The CDR3 length is 13 residues. In DNA, the CDR3 is TGTGCCAGCAGCTTAGTAGGAGGGCAGGGCTACACCTTC. Translation gives CASSLVGGQGYTF.

This clone was seen a few times. The chain carries TRBV4-2 and TRBJ1-3, with a weak D call TRBD1 (5 bases). Germline V gene sequence: CDR1 LGHNA, CDR2 YNFKEQ. V was pared by 0 bases and J by 0 bases, with 24 bases between. The CDR3 totals 21 residues. CDR3 nucleotides: TGTGCCAGCAGCCAAGAATCGATTGGGGCAGGGAGGTTAAGCTCTGGAAACACCATATATTTT. This gives the protein CASSQESIGAGRLSSGNTIYF.

V usage is TRBV9 and J usage is TRBJ2-7; 9 nucleotides line up with TRBD1. The CDR3 sequence is 15 residues long. From germline, CDR1 is SGDLS and CDR2 YYNGEE. Unmatched junction bases numbered 10, after V lost 2 bases and J lost 7 bases. In DNA form, the CDR3 reads TGTGCCAGCAGCGTCGGGACAGGGTTTATGGGAGAGCAGTACTTC. The encoded protein is CASSVGTGFMGEQYF.

The gene calls are TRBV6-5 and TRBJ1-5; possible D gene TRBD1, 6 bases. The CDR3 is 15 amino acids. Trimming took off 5 bases at V and 2 bases at J, with 13 bases between the two ends. Germline lookup yields CDR1 MNHEY and CDR2 SVGAGI. CDR3 in DNA: TGTGCCAGCAGTCCCGAGGGGGGTGGCAATCAGCCCCAGCATTTT. Its translation: CASSPEGGGNQPQHF.

V gene TRBV7-8 combines with J gene TRBJ2-7; 8 nucleotides agree with TRBD1. CDR1 is SGHVS and CDR2 is FQNEAQ in the germline V gene. The length of the CDR3 is 14 residues. Trimming took 5 bases from V and 2 from J; bases not matched to a gene: 5. This chain's CDR3 is CASSRGQGPYEQYF. In DNA form, the CDR3 reads TGTGCCAGCAGCCGAGGACAGGGTCCCTACGAGCAGTACTTC.

This chain uses TRBV9 with TRBJ2-3, with TRBD2 matching 7 bases. The germline V gene has CDR1 SGDLS and CDR2 YYNGEE. After removal of 4 bases from V and 8 bases from J, the junction contained 7 bases not matched to a gene. The CDR3 has 13 amino acids. The DNA of the CDR3 is TGTGCCAGCAGCACAGAGGGGAGGGGTACGCAGTATTTT. Protein product: CASSTEGRGTQYF.

The chain uses TRBV29-1 and TRBJ1-2; 8 positions agree with TRBD1. The CDR3 is 12 amino acids. V shed 4 bases and J 8 bases; nucleotides not matched to a gene: 6. Per the germline V gene, CDR1 is SQVTM and CDR2 is ANQGSEA. The CDR3 loop is CSVAGQGSGYTF. The CDR3 DNA is TGCAGCGTTGCCGGACAGGGTAGCGGCTACACCTTC.

The chain is built from TRBV18 and TRBJ2-3; 10 positions agree with TRBD2. The CDR3 sequence is 16 residues long. V was clipped by 3 bases and J by 8 bases; unmatched bases: 11. Germline V lookup: CDR1 KGHSH, CDR2 LQKENI. Written as DNA, the CDR3 is TGTGCCAGCTCACCCCAGGGACTAGCGCGGGTCGGTACGCAGTATTTT. Encoded protein: CASSPQGLARVGTQYF.

CDR3 in amino acids: CAISESLSTDTQYF. CDR3 in DNA: TGTGCCATCAGTGAGTCGTTGAGCACAGATACGCAGTATTTT. The chain employs TRBV10-3 and TRBJ2-3; D is uncertain. This CDR3 has 14 amino acids. CDR1 is ENHRY, CDR2 SYGVKD, per germline. Trimming stripped 0 bases from V and 0 bases from J, with 4 bases between.

The chain links TRBV2 to TRBJ1-1; D may be TRBD1 (5 bases). Trimming cost V 2 bases and J 8 bases, with 9 bases left between them. Germline CDR1 and CDR2: SNHLY and FYNNEI. The CDR3 is made up of 12 amino acids. Here the CDR3 DNA reads TGTGCCAGCAGTGAACAGGGCGGAGAAGCTTTCTTT. Its translation: CASSEQGGEAFF.

The chain couples TRBV29-1 to TRBJ2-5, with 8 nucleotides matching TRBD1. V shed 7 bases and J 5 bases; nucleotides not matched to a gene: 3. CDR3 length equals 11 residues. Looked up from germline, CDR1 is SQVTM and CDR2 is ANQGSEA. The CDR3 here is CSARTGETQYF. The DNA of the CDR3 is TGCAGCGCTCGGACAGGGGAGACCCAGTACTTC.

The chain joins TRBV5-1 to TRBJ2-7, with D hard to call. The V end was cut by 0 bases, the J end by 3 bases, with 7 bases between. Germline CDR1 is SGHRS and CDR2 is YFSETQ. The CDR3 is 13 amino acids. Here the CDR3 DNA reads TGCGCCAGCAGCTTGGCTGGTAGCTACGAGCAGTACTTC. Its protein is CASSLAGSYEQYF.

V is TRBV19 and J is TRBJ2-3, with D tentatively TRBD1 or TRBD2 (6 bases each). CDR3 length: 19 amino acids. The germline V gene has CDR1 LNHDA and CDR2 SQIVND (reference sequence). The V end lost 1 base, the J end lost 1 base, and 21 bases lay between the germline ends. CDR3 nucleotide sequence: TGTGCCAGTAGTATAGGGGGGCGGGGTAGGCTCGGCGGCACAGATACGCAGTATTTT. It is translated as CASSIGGRGRLGGTDTQYF.

The chain links TRBV7-9 to TRBJ1-2, with a weak D call TRBD1 (6 bases). CDR1 is SEHNR and CDR2 is FQNEAQ in the germline V gene (reference sequence). Trimming removed 4 bases at V and 7 bases at J, with 10 bases between. CDR3 length: 12 residues. The CDR3 loop reads CASSSQGRGYTF. CDR3 bases: TGTGCCAGCAGCTCCCAGGGGCGTGGCTACACCTTC.

The chain links TRBV28 to TRBJ1-1; D gene unclear. Germline lookup yields CDR1 MDHEN and CDR2 SYDVKM. There are 12 residues in the CDR3. Trimming cost V 6 bases and J 5 bases, with 10 bases left between them. The CDR3 DNA follows: TGTGCCAGCAGGGGAATCGAGACTGAAGCTTTCTTT. The encoded protein is CASRGIETEAFF.

The chain joins TRBV3-1 (or the pseudogene TRBV3-2) to TRBJ2-1; 9 bases map to TRBD2. The CDR3 extends over 18 amino acids. V shed 0 bases, J shed 5 bases, and the junction held 11 bases outside the gene matches. CDR1 is LGHDT, CDR2 YNNKEL, per germline (reference sequence). In nucleotides, the CDR3 is TGTGCCAGCAGCCAAGAACCCAGCGGGGGGTTAATGGACAATGAGCAGTTCTTC. This translates into CASSQEPSGGLMDNEQFF.

The chain has TRBV18 and TRBJ2-3; D may be TRBD2 (5 bases). Between the trimmed V and J ends, which lost 3 bases and 2 bases, there was a span of 9 bases. The CDR3 has 14 amino acids. Germline loops: CDR1 KGHSH, CDR2 LQKENI. CDR3 sequence (DNA): TGTGCCAGCTCACCTGCCGGGAACACAGATACGCAGTATTTT. Translation gives CASSPAGNTDTQYF.

The V and J genes are TRBV19 and TRBJ2-1, with D tentatively TRBD1 (5 bases). Germline CDR1 and CDR2: LNHDA and SQIVND (reference sequence). The CDR3 has 14 residues. Deletions cut 7 bases from V and 6 bases from J, with 16 bases between. The CDR3 sequence: CASTWGRKGNEQFF. DNA for the CDR3: TGTGCCAGTACATGGGGCAGGAAGGGCAATGAGCAGTTCTTC.

This clone has just one count. This chain links TRBV18 with TRBJ2-2; 11 bases fit TRBD2. This CDR3 spans 16 amino acids. V was pared by 6 bases and J by 1 base, with 4 bases of the junction left unmatched. In germline, CDR1 is KGHSH, CDR2 LQKENI. DNA of the CDR3: TGTGCCAGCTCCCCGGGACTAGCGGTGAACACCGGGGAGCTGTTTTTT. Translated, it gives CASSPGLAVNTGELFF.

CDR3 coding DNA: TGCGCCAGCAGCCTCGGACAGGGGGCCAATGAGCAGTTCTTC. Amino acid sequence: CASSLGQGANEQFF. This chain uses TRBV5-1 with TRBJ2-1, with TRBD1 matching 11 bases. The CDR3 consists of 14 residues. V gave up 4 bases and J gave up 6 bases; unmatched junction bases: 3. Germline V gene lookup returns CDR1 SGHRS and CDR2 YFSETQ.

Only a few counts were recorded for this clone. The chain recombines TRBV7-9 with TRBJ2-7; maybe TRBD2 (6 bases). Germline CDR1 reads SEHNR; CDR2 reads FQNEAQ (reference sequence). This CDR3 region has 12 residues. Trimming pared 8 bases from V and 7 bases from J, leaving 15 bases between. The DNA for the CDR3 is TGTGCCAGCTGTTCTAGCGCCTTGGAGCAGTACTTC. Its translation: CASCSSALEQYF.

The V and J genes are TRBV25-1 and TRBJ2-3; no clear D gene. There are 15 residues in the CDR3. Germline values: CDR1 MGHDK, CDR2 SYGVNS. Deletions cut 1 base from V and 2 bases from J, with 10 bases between. The CDR3 DNA sequence: TGTGCCAGCAGTGAATTGGGGATAGCCACAGATACGCAGTATTTT. It yields the protein CASSELGIATDTQYF.

The rearrangement joins TRBV11-1 to TRBJ1-1, with D unclear. The V and J ends lost 5 bases and 1 base respectively, with 8 bases between them. From germline, CDR1 is SGHAT and CDR2 FQDESV (reference sequence). The CDR3 is 13 residues long. The DNA of the CDR3 is TGTGCCAGCAGCGGGATCTGGAACACTGAAGCTTTCTTT. Protein product: CASSGIWNTEAFF.